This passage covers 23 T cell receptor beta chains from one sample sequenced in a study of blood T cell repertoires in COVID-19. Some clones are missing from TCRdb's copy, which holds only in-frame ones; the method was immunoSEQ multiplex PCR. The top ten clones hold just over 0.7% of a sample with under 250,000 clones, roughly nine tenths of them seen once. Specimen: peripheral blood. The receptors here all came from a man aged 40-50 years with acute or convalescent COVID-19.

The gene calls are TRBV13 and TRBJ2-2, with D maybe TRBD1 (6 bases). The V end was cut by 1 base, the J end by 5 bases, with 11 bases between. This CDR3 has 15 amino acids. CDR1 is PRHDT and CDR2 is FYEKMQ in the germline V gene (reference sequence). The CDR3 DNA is TGTGCCAGCAGCTTAGAGAGGGGGTGGACCGGGGAGCTGTTTTTT. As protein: CASSLERGWTGELFF.

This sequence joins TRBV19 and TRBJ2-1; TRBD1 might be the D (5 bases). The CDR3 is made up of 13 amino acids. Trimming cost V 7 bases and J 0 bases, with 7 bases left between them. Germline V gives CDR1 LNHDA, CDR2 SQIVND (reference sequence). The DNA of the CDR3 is TGTGCCAGTAATAGGGGCTCCTACAATGAGCAGTTCTTC. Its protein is CASNRGSYNEQFF.

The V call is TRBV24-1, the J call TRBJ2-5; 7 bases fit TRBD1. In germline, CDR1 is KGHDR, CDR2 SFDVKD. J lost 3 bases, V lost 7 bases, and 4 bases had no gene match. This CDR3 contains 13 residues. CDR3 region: CATSRQGKETQYF. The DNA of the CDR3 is TGTGCCACCAGCCGACAGGGCAAAGAGACCCAGTACTTC.

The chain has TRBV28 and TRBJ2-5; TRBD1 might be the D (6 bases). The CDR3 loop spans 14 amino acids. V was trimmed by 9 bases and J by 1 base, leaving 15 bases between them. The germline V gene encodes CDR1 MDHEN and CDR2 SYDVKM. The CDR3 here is CASRTQGSQETQYF. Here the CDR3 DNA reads TGTGCCAGTCGGACTCAGGGGTCCCAAGAGACCCAGTACTTC.

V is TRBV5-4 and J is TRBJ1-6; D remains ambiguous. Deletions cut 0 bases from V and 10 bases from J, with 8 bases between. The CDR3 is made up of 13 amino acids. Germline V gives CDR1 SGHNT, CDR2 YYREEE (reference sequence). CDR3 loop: CASSLVEESPLHF. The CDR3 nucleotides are TGTGCCAGCAGCTTGGTTGAGGAATCACCCCTCCACTTT.

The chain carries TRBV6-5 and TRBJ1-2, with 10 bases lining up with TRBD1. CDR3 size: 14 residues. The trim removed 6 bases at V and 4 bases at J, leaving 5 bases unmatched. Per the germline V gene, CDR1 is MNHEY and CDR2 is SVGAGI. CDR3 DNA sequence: TGTGCCAGCAGCTTGACAGGGGGCATCTATGGCTACACCTTC. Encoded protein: CASSLTGGIYGYTF.

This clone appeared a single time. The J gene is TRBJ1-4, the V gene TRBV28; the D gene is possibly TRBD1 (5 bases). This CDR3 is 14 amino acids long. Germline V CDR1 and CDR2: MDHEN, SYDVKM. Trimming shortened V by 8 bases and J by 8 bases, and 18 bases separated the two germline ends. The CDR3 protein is CASQPERGGEKLFF. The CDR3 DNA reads TGTGCCAGCCAGCCGGAGCGGGGGGGGGAAAAACTGTTTTTT.

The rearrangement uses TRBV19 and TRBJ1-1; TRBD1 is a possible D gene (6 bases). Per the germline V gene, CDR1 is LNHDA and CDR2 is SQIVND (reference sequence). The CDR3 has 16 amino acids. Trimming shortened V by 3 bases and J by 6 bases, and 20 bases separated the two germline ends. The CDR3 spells CASSILGGARGPEAFF. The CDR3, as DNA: TGTGCCAGTAGTATTCTGGGGGGGGCGCGAGGCCCTGAAGCTTTCTTT.

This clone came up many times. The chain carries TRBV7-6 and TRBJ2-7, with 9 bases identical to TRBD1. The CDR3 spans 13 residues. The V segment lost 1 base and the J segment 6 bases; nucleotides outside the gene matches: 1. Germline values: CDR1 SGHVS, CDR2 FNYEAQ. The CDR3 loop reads CASSLGTGAEQYF. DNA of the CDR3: TGTGCCAGCAGCTTAGGGACAGGGGCCGAGCAGTACTTC.

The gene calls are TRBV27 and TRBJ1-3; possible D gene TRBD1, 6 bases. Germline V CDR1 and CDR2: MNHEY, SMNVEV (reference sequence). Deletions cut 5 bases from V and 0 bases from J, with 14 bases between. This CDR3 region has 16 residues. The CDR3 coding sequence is TGTGCCAGCAGTCCCTTGACAGGACCCTCTGGAAACACCATATATTTT. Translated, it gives CASSPLTGPSGNTIYF.

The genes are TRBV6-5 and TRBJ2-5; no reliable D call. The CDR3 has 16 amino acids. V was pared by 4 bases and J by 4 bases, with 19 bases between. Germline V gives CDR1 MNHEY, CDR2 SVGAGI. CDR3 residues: CASSFTPARHIETQYF. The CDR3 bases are TGTGCCAGCAGTTTTACCCCCGCCAGACATATAGAGACCCAGTACTTC.

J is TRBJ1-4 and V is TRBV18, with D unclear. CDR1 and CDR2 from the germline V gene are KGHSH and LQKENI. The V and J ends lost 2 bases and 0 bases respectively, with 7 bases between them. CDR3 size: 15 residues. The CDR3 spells CASSPRVATNEKLFF. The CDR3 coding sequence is TGTGCCAGCTCACCAAGAGTTGCAACTAATGAAAAACTGTTTTTT.

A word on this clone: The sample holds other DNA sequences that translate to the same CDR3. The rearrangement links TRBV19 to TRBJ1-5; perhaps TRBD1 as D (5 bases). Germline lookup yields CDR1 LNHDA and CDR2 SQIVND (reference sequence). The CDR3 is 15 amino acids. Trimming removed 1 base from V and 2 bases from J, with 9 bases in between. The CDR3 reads CASSIAGGGNQPQHF. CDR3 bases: TGTGCCAGTAGTATAGCAGGAGGGGGCAATCAGCCCCAGCATTTT.

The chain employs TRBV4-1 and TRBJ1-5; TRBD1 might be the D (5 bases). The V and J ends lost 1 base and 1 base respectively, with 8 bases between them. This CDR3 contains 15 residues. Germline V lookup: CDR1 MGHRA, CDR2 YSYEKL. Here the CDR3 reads CASSQAPGSNQPQHF. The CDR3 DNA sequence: TGCGCCAGCAGCCAAGCTCCAGGGAGCAATCAGCCCCAGCATTTT.

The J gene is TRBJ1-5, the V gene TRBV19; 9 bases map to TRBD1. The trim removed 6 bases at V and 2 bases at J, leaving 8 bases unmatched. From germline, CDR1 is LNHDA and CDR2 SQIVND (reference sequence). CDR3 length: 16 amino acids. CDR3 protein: CASRGQTGGGNQPQHF. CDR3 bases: TGTGCCAGTAGGGGCCAAACAGGGGGCGGCAATCAGCCCCAGCATTTT.

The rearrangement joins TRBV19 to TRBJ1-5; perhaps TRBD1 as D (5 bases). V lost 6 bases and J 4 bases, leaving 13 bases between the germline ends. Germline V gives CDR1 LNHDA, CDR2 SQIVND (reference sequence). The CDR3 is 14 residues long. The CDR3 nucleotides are TGTGCCAGTAGCGCCCTGGGGGGGAATCAGCCCCAGCATTTT. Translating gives CASSALGGNQPQHF.

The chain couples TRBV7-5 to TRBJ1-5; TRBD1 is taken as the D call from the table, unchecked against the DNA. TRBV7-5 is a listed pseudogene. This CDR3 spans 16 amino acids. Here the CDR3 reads CVRSPAGRVHNQPQHF. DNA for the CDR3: TGTGTCAGAAGCCCGGCCGGCAGGGTCCACAATCAGCCCCAGCATTTT.

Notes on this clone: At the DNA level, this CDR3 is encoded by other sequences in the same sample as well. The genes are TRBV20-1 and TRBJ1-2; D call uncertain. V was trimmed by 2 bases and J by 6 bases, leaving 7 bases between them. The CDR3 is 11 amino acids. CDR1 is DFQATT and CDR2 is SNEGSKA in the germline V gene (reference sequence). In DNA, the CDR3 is TGCAGTGCTAGAATCGGGGATGGCTACACCTTC. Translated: CSARIGDGYTF.

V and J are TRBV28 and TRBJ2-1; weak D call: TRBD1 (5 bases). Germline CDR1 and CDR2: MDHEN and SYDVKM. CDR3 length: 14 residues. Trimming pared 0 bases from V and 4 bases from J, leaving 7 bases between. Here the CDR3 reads CASSLWGLYNEQFF. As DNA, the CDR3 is TGTGCCAGCAGTTTATGGGGGCTTTACAATGAGCAGTTCTTC.

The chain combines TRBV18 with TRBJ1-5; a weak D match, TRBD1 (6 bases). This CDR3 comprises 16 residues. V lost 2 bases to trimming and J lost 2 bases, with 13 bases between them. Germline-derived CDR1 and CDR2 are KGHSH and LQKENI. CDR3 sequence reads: CASSPDVGGGNQPQHF. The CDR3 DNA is TGTGCCAGCTCACCAGATGTAGGGGGGGGCAATCAGCCCCAGCATTTT.

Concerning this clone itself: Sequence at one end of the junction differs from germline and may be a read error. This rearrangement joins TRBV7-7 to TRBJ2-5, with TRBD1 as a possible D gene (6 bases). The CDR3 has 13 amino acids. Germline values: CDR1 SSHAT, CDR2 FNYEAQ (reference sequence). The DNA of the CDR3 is TGTGCTAGCAGCTCGGACAGATTAGAGACCCAGTACTTC. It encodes CASSSDRLETQYF.

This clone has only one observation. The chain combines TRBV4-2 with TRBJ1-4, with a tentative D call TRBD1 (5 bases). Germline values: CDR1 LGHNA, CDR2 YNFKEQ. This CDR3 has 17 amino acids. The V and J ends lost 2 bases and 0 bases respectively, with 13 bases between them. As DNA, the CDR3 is TGTGCCAGCAGCCAATGGGGCTCGACGGCAACTAATGAAAAACTGTTTTTT. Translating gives CASSQWGSTATNEKLFF.

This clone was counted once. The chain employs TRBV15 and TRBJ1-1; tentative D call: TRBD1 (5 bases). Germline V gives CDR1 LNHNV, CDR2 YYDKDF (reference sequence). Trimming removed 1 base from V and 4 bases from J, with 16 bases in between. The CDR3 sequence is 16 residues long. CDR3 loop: CATSRGTGVGSTEAFF. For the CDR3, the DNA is TGTGCCACCAGCAGAGGCACAGGTGTAGGTAGCACTGAAGCTTTCTTT.